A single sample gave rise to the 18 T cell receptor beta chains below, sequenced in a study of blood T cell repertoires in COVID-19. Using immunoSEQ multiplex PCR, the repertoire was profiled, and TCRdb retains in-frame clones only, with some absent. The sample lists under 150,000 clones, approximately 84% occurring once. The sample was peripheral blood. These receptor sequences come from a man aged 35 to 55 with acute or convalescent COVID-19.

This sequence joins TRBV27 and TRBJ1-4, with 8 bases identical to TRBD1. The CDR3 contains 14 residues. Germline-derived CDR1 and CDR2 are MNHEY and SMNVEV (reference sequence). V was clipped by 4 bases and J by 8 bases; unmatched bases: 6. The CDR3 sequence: CASSSDREGEKLFF. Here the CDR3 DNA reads TGTGCCAGCAGTTCGGACAGGGAGGGCGAAAAACTGTTTTTT.

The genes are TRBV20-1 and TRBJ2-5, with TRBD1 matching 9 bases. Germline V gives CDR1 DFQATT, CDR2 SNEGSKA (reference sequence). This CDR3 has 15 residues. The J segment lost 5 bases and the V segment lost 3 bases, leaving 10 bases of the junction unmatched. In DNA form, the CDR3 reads TGCAGTGCTAGTGCCGGGACAGGGAAAGGGGAGACCCAGTACTTC. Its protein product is CSASAGTGKGETQYF.

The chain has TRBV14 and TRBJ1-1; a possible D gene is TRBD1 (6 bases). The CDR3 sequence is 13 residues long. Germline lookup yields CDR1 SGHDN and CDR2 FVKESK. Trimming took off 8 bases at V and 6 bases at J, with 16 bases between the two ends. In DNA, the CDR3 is TGTGCCAGCCGGGACACTGGACGCGCTGAAGCTTTCTTT. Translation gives CASRDTGRAEAFF. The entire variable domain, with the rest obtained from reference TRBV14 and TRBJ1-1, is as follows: EAGVTQFPSHSVIEKGQTVTLRCDPISGHDNLYWYRRVMGKEIKFLLHFVKESKQDESGMPNNRFLAERTGGTYSTLKVQPAELEDSGVYFCASRDTGRAEAFFGQGTRLTVV.

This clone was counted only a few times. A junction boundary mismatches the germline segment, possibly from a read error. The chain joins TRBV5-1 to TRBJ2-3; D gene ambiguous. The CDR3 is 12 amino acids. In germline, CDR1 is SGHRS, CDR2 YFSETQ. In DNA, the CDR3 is TGCGCCAGCAGCTCAACCACCCTGGATTGGGCTTTT. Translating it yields CASSSTTLDWAF.

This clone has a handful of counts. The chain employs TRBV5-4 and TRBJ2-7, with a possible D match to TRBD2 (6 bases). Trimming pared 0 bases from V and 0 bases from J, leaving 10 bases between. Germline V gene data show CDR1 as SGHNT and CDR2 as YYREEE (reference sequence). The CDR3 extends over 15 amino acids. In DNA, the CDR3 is TGTGCCAGCAGCTTGGCCGGGGGTAGCTCCTACGAGCAGTACTTC. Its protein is CASSLAGGSSYEQYF.

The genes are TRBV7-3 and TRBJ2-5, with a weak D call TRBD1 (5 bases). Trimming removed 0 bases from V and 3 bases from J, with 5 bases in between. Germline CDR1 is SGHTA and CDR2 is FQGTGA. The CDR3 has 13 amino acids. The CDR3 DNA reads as TGTGCCAGCAGCTTAACCAGGGAAGAGACCCAGTACTTC. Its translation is CASSLTREETQYF.

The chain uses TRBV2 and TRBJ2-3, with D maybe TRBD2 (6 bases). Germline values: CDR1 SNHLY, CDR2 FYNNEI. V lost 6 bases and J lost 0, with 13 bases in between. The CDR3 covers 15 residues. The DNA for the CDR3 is TGTGCCAGCAGCCTCCCCGGGACTAGCACAGATACGCAGTATTTT. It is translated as CASSLPGTSTDTQYF. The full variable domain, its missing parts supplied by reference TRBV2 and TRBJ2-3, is EPEVTQTPSHQVTQMGQEVILRCVPISNHLYFYWYRQILGQKVEFLVSFYNNEISEKSEIFDDQFSVERPDGSNFTLKIRSTKLEDSAMYFCASSLPGTSTDTQYFGPGTRLTVL.

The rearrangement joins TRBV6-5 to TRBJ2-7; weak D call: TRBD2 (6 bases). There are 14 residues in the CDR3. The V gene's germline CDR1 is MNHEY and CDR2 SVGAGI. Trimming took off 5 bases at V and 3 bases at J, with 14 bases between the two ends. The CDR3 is CASSPLGGFYEQYF. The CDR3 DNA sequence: TGTGCCAGCAGTCCGCTTGGGGGGTTCTACGAGCAGTACTTC.

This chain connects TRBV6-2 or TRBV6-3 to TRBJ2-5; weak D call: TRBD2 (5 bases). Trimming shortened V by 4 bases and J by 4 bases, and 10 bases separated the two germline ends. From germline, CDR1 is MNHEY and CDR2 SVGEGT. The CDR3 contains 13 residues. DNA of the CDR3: TGTGCCAGCAGTTTCGGGGTGCGAGAGACCCAGTACTTC. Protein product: CASSFGVRETQYF.

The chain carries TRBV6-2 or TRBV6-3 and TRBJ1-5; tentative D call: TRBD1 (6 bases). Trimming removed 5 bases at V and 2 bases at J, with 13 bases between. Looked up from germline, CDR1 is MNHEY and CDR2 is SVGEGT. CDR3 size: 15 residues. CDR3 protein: CASSPRGGGNQPQHF. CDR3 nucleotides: TGTGCCAGCAGTCCCAGGGGAGGGGGCAATCAGCCCCAGCATTTT.

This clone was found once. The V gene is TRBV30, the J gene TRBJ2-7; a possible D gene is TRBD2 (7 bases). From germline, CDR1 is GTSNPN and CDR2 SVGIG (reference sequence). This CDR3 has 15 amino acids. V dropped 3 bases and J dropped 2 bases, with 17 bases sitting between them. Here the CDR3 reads CAWSGTGRAAYEQYF. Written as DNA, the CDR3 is TGTGCCTGGAGCGGAACAGGGAGGGCCGCCTACGAGCAGTACTTC.

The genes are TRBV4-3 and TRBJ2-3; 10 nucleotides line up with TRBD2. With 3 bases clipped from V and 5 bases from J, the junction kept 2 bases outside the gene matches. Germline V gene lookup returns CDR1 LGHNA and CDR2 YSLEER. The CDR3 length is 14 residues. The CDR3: CASSHGTSEDTQYF. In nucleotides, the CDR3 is TGCGCCAGCAGCCACGGGACTAGCGAAGATACGCAGTATTTT.

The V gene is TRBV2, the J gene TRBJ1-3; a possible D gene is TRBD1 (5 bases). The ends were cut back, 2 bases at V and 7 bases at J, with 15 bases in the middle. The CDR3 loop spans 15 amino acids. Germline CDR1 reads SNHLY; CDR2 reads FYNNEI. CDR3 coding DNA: TGTGCCAGCAGTGAACGGCAGGGCGTCGATAACACCATATATTTT. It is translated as CASSERQGVDNTIYF.

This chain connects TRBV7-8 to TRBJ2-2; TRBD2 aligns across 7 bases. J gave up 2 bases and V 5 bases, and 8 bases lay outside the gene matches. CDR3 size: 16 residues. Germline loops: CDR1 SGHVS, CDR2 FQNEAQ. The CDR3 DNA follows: TGTGCCAGCAGCCCATGGGGGACTACCAACACCGGGGAGCTGTTTTTT. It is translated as CASSPWGTTNTGELFF.

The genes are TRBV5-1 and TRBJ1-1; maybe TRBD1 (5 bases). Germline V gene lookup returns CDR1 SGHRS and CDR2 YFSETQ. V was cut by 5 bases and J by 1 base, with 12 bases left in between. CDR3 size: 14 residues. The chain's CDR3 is CASRIGAENTEAFF. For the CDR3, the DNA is TGCGCCAGCAGGATTGGGGCCGAGAACACTGAAGCTTTCTTT.

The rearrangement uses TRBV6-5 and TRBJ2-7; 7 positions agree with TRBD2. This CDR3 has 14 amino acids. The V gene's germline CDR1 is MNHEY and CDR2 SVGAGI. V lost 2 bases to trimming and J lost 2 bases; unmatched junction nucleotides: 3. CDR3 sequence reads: CASSYAGGAYEQYF. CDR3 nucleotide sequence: TGTGCCAGCAGTTACGCTGGGGGGGCCTACGAGCAGTACTTC.

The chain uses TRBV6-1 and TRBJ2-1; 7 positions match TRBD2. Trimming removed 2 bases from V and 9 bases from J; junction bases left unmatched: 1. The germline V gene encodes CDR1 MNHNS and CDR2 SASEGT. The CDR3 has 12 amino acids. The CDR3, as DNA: TGTGCCAGCAGTGAACCGGGGGGTGAGCAGTTCTTC. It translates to CASSEPGGEQFF.

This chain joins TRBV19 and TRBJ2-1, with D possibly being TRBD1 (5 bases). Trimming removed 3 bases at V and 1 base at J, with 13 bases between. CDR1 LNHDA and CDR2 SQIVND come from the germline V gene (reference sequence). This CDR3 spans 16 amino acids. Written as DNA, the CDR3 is TGTGCCAGTAGTATTTCAGACAGACCTTCCTACAATGAGCAGTTCTTC. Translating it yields CASSISDRPSYNEQFF.